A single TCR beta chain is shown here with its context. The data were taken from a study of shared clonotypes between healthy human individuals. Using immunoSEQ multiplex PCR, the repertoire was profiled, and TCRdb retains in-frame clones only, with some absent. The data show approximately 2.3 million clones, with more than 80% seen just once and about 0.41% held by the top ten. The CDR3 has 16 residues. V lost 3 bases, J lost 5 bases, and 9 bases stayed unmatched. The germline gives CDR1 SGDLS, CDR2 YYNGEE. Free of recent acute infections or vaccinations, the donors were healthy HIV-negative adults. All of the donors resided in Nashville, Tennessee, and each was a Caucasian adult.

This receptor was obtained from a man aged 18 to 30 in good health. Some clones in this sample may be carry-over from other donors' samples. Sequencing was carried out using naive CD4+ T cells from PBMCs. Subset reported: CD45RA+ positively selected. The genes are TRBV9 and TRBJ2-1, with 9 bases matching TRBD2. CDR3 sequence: CASSGLLAGVHNEQFF. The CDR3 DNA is TGTGCCAGCAGCGGGCTTTTAGCGGGAGTTCACAATGAGCAGTTCTTC. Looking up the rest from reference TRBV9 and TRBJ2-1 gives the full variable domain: DSGVTQTPKHLITATGQRVTLRCSPRSGDLSVYWYQQSLDQGLQFLIQYYNGEERAKGNILERFSAQQFPDLHSELNLSSLELGDSALYFCASSGLLAGVHNEQFFGPGTRLTVL.